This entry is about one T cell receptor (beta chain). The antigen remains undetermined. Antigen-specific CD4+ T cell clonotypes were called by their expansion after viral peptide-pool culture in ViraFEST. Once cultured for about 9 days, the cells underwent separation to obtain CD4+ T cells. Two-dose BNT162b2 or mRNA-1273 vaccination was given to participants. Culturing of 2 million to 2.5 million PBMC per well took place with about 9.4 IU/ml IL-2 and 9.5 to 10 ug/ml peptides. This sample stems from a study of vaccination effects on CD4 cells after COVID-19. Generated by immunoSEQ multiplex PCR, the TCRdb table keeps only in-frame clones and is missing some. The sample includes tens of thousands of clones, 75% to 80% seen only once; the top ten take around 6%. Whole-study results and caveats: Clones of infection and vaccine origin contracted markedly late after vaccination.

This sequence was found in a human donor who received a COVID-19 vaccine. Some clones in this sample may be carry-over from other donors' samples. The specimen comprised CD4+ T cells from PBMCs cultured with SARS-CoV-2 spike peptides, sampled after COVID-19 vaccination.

In DNA, the CDR3 is TGTGCCAGCAGCCTAGGACTAGGGCAAGGGCCCCAGCATTTT. Residues: CASSLGLGQGPQHF. The chain recombines TRBV9 with TRBJ1-5; unclear D gene. The CDR3 spans 14 residues. Germline CDR1 SGDLS, CDR2 YYNGEE. V was trimmed by 4 bases and J by 9 bases, leaving 17 bases between them.